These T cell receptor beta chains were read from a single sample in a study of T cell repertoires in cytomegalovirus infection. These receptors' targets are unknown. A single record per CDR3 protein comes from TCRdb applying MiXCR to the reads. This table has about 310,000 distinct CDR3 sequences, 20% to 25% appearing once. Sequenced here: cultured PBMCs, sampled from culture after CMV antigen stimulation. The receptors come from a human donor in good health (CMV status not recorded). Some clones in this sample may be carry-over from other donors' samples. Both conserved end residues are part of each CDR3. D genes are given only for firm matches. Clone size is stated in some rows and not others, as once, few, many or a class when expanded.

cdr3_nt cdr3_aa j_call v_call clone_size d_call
TGTGCCAGCAGGACTAGCGGTGGTGGCTATGAGCAGTTCTTC CASRTSGGGYEQFF TRBJ2-1 TRBV6-2/TRBV6-3 - TRBD2
TGTGCCAGCACCCTAAGACAGGGGATTGTCAACGAGCAGTACTTC CASTLRQGIVNEQYF TRBJ2-7 TRBV6-6 - TRBD1
TGTGCCAGCAGTCAAACGGCGACGGACTATAAGCAGTTCTTC CASSQTATDYKQFF TRBJ2-1 TRBV7-2 many -
TGTGCCAGCACCCCCCCGGACAAGCTTAACACTGAAGCTTTCTTT CASTPPDKLNTEAFF TRBJ1-1 TRBV7-2 many -
TGTGCCAGCAGCCCTAGTAGGGGCTCGGAGACCCAGTACTTC CASSPSRGSETQYF TRBJ2-5 TRBV7-2 - -
TGTGCCAGCAGTTACAGGGTTAGAAATCAGCCCCAGCATTTT CASSYRVRNQPQHF TRBJ1-5 TRBV6-6 few -
TGTGCCAGCAGTTCCCTTCGGGCCTACGCGAACACCGGGGAGCTGTTTTTT CASSSLRAYANTGELFF TRBJ2-2 TRBV28 - -
TGCGCCAGCAGCCAAGGCGGCGGGGTCTATGGCTACACCTTC CASSQGGGVYGYTF TRBJ1-2 TRBV4-1 - -
TGTGCCAGCAGCCAAGGGGCCTACGAGCAGTACTTC CASSQGAYEQYF TRBJ2-7 TRBV4-2 few -
TGTGCCAGTAAAGGGACTAGCGCCTACAATGAGCAGTTCTTC CASKGTSAYNEQFF TRBJ2-1 TRBV19 many TRBD2
TGTGCCAGCAGCTTAGCGGCTAGCCCCGAGTACGAGCAGTACTTC CASSLAASPEYEQYF TRBJ2-7 TRBV7-2 - -
TGTGCCAGTAGAACGACAGGGGCGGACTATGGCTACACCTTC CASRTTGADYGYTF TRBJ1-2 TRBV19 few TRBD1
TGTGCCAGTAGGAAACAGGGAGATCAGCCCCAGCATTTT CASRKQGDQPQHF TRBJ1-5 TRBV19 - -
TGTGCCAGCAGTTTCCGGGACAGGGCCGACTACGAGCAGTACTTC CASSFRDRADYEQYF TRBJ2-7 TRBV7-8 - TRBD1
TGTGCCAGCAGCCCCCGGATAGCGGGACTCTACGAGCAGTACTTC CASSPRIAGLYEQYF TRBJ2-7 TRBV6-5 - TRBD2
TGTGCCAGCAGCCCAGACAGCTCAACTAATGAAAAACTGTTTTTT CASSPDSSTNEKLFF TRBJ1-4 TRBV5-4 - -
TGTGCCAGCAACCCCTCACGGGGCGGGGAGCTGTTTTTT CASNPSRGGELFF TRBJ2-2 TRBV7-2 few -
TGCAGTGCTAGACAACCCCTTGGGGATGAGCAGTTCTTC CSARQPLGDEQFF TRBJ2-1 TRBV20-1 few -
TGTGCCAGCAGTGACTATACAGAAGCTTTCTTT CASSDYTEAFF TRBJ1-1 TRBV25-1 many -
TGTGCCAGCTCCGACCGGAGAGGGGGCAATCAGCCCCAGCATTTT CASSDRRGGNQPQHF TRBJ1-5 TRBV18 - -